The clone carrying this T cell receptor (beta chain) was detected only a few times. The antigen remains undetermined. Germline V CDR1 and CDR2: ENHRY, SYGVKD. V lost 3 bases to trimming and J lost 5 bases, with 19 bases between them. This CDR3 has 16 amino acids. The record originates from a study of post-analysis software for immune sequencing data. Broader study findings: Patients with multiple sclerosis recorded significantly lower normalized Chao1 diversity than controls, the study found. Compared with controls, patients had more of 4 or 5 TRBV segments, including TRBV5-6, TRBV5-1 and TRBV20-1.

Libraries were made from TCR beta cDNA, and they carried unique molecular identifiers. One entry per CDR3 protein results from TCRdb running MiXCR on the PCR reads. The sample holds 500,000 to 600,000 distinct CDR3 sequences, 44% seen once. The chain joins TRBV10-3 to TRBJ1-2, with D unresolved. The source is a girl between 10 and 17 years old with multiple sclerosis. The specimen sequenced was blood. This CDR3 reads CAISEWIAGSTYGYTF. CDR3 DNA sequence: TGTGCCATCAGTGAATGGATAGCGGGATCTACATATGGCTACACCTTC.